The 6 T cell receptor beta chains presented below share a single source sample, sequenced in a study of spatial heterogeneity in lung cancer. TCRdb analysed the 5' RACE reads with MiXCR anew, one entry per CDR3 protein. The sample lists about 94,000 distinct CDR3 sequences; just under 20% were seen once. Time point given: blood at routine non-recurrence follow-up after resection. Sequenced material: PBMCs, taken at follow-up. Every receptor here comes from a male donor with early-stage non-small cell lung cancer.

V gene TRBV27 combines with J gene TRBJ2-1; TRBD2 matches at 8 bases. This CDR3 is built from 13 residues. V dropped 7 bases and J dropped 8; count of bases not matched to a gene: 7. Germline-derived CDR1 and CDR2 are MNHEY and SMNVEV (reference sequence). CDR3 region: CASMSRGVYEQFF. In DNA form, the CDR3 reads TGTGCCAGCATGTCGCGGGGGGTTTATGAGCAGTTCTTC.

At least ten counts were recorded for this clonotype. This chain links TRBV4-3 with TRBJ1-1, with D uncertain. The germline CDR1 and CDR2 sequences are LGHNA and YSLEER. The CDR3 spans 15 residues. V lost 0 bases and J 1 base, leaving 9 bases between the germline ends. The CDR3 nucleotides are TGCGCCAGCAGCCAAGATCATGGAGCGAACACTGAAGCTTTCTTT. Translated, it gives CASSQDHGANTEAFF.

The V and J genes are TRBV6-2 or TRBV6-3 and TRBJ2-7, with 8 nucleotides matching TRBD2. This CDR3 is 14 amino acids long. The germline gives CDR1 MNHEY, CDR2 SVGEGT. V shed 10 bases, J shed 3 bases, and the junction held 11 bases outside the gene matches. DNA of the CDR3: TGTGCCACTACGAGGTCTAGCGGGTTCTACGAGCAGTACGTC. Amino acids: CATTRSSGFYEQYV.

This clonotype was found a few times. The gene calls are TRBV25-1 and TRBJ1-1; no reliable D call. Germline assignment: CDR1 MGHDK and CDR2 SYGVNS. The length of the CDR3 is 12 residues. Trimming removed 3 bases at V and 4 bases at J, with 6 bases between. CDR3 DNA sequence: TGTGCCAGCAGTGACGGGATCACTGAAGCTTTCTTT. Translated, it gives CASSDGITEAFF.

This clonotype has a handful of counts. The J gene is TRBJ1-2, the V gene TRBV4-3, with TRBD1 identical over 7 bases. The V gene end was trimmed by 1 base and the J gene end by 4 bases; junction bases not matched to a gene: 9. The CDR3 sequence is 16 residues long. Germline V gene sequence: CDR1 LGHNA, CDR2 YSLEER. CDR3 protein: CASSQVPTGATYGYTF. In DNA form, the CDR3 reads TGCGCCAGCAGCCAAGTCCCCACAGGGGCCACCTATGGCTACACCTTC.

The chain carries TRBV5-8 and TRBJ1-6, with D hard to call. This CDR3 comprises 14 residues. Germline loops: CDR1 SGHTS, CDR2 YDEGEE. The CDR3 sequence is CAAATGQVNSPLHF. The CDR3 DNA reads TGTGCAGCCGCCACCGGCCAGGTGAATTCACCCCTCCACTTT. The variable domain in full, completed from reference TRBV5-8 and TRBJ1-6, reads EAGVTQSPTHLIKTRGQQATLRCSPISGHTSVYWYQQALGLGLQFLLWYDEGEERNRGNFPPRFSGRQFPNYSSELNVNALELEDSALYLCAAATGQVNSPLHFGNGTRLTVT.